This T cell receptor beta chain was captured by sequencing in a study of T and B cells in COVID-19 patients. Study in general: COVID-19 patients gave peripheral blood either during active infection or after recovery.

Findings and caveats of the study: Patients with COVID-19 reportedly showed strongly skewed T cell receptor beta variable and joining gene usage.

The CDR3 sequence is 12 residues long. The V end was cut by 5 bases, the J end by 4 bases, with 7 bases between. CDR1 is LNHDA, CDR2 SQIVND, per germline (reference sequence). As for this clonotype: Its target is not known.

BIOMED2 TRB-A/B primer pools were used in multiplex TRB PCR. TCRdb processed the multiplex PCR reads anew with MiXCR; each CDR3 protein has one entry. The sample consists of about 8,900 distinct CDR3 sequences, over 35% of them appearing once. Each TRB amplification used roughly 250-550 ng of genomic DNA from blood. The source material was blood. V and J are TRBV19 and TRBJ2-3; no clear D gene. The sequence derives from a human donor with active COVID-19. The CDR3 region is CASSWKADTQYF. CDR3 nucleotide sequence: TGTGCCAGTAGTTGGAAGGCAGATACGCAGTATTTT.